The 6 T cell receptor beta chains given below trace back to one sample, sequenced in a study of regulatory T cells in long-lasting Graves disease. Regarding time point: persistent/refractory GD, antithyroid drugs over 5 years with positive TRAb. Extracted PBMC RNA gave rise to the TCR library. The authors built TCR beta libraries using iRepertoire HTBI primers and Arm-PCR of CDR3 regions. MiXCR, applied by TCRdb to the multiplex PCR reads, yields one record per CDR3 protein. The sample records around 450,000 distinct CDR3 sequences, 20% to 25% being singletons. Sequencing used peripheral blood mononuclear cells (PBMCs), obtained when the disease was refractory, from a patient treated with antithyroid drugs. These receptors originate from a female donor with Graves disease.

Many counts were recorded for this clonotype. The chain couples TRBV6-2 or TRBV6-3 to TRBJ2-7, with 7 bases lining up with TRBD1. Per germline, CDR1 MNHEY and CDR2 SVGEGT. This CDR3 is 19 amino acids long. Trimming removed 2 bases from V and 0 bases from J; junction bases left unmatched: 16. Written as DNA, the CDR3 is TGTGCCAGCAGTTACAGGGACAGTTTTCGATCATACCACTCCTACGAGCAGTACTTC. Translating gives CASSYRDSFRSYHSYEQYF.

This clonotype was found once. This chain connects TRBV5-1 to TRBJ2-1; 9 nucleotides agree with TRBD2. Germline CDR1 reads SGHRS; CDR2 reads YFSETQ. The J segment lost 1 base and the V segment lost 6 bases, leaving 8 bases of the junction unmatched. This CDR3 comprises 16 residues. For the CDR3, the DNA is TGCGCCAGCAACAGCGGGGGGCCGGTATCCTACAATGAGCAGTTCTTC. It codes for CASNSGGPVSYNEQFF.

Many counts were recorded for this clonotype. V gene TRBV11-2 combines with J gene TRBJ2-5; the D is unclear. Trimming cost V 4 bases and J 4 bases, with 16 bases left between them. CDR1 and CDR2 (germline): SGHAT, FQNNGV. The CDR3 has 15 amino acids. The CDR3 DNA reads TGTGCCAGCAGCTCAGTCGTTAACTTAGGAGAGACCCAGTACTTC. Its protein is CASSSVVNLGETQYF. Full variable domain (missing parts from reference TRBV11-2 and TRBJ2-5): EAGVAQSPRYKIIEKRQSVAFWCNPISGHATLYWYQQILGQGPKLLIQFQNNGVVDDSQLPKDRFSAERLKGVDSTLKIQPAKLEDSAVYLCASSSVVNLGETQYFGPGTRLLVL.

This clonotype has just a few counts. This sequence joins TRBV29-1 and TRBJ1-1, with TRBD1 matching 7 bases. This CDR3 is built from 13 residues. V trimming: 3 bases; J trimming: 4 bases; junction bases outside the gene matches: 5. Germline V CDR1 and CDR2: SQVTM, ANQGSEA. CDR3 sequence: CSVDGSGGTEAFF. CDR3 sequence (DNA): TGCAGCGTTGATGGGTCAGGGGGCACTGAAGCTTTCTTT.

This clonotype occurred a few times. V and J are TRBV20-1 and TRBJ2-2; D perhaps matches TRBD1 (6 bases). V was trimmed by 5 bases and J by 8 bases, leaving 18 bases between them. Germline CDR1 is DFQATT and CDR2 is SNEGSKA (reference sequence). The CDR3 sequence is 14 residues long. The CDR3: CSAPDSFRAGELFF. CDR3 sequence (DNA): TGCAGTGCTCCGGACAGCTTTCGTGCGGGGGAGCTGTTTTTT.

This clonotype was found many times. V is TRBV29-1 and J is TRBJ1-4; D unclear. CDR3 length equals 11 residues. Trimming cost V 7 bases and J 6 bases, with 9 bases left between them. Germline V gene data show CDR1 as SQVTM and CDR2 as ANQGSEA. CDR3 amino acids: CSGRRDEKLFF. The CDR3 DNA reads as TGCAGCGGGCGGAGGGATGAAAAACTGTTTTTT.